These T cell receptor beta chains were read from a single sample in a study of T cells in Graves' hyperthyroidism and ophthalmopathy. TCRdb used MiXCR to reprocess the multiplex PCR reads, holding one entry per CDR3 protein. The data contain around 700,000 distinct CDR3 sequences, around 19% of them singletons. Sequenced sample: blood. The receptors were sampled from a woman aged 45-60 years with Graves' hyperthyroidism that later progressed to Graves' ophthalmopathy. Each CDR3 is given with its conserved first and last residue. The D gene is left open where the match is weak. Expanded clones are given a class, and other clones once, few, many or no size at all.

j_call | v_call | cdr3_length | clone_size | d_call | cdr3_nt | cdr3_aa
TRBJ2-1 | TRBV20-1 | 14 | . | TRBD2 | TGCAGTGCCCCGAGTAGCGGGGCATACAATGAGCAGTTCTTC | CSAPSSGAYNEQFF
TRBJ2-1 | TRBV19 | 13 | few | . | TGTGCCAGTAGTATAGCCGGGACGGATGAGCAGTTCTTC | CASSIAGTDEQFF
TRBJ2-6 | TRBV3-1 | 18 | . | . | TGTGCCAGCAGCCAAGAATGGGACCGATACTCTGGGGCCAACGTCCTGACTTTC | CASSQEWDRYSGANVLTF
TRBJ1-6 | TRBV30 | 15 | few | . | TGTGCCTGGAAAACTCTTAGCTCCTATAATTCACCCCTCCACTTT | CAWKTLSSYNSPLHF
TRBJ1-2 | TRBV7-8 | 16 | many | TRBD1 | TGTGCCAGCAGCTTACGAGTCGGGACAGTCTTCTATGGCTACACCTTC | CASSLRVGTVFYGYTF
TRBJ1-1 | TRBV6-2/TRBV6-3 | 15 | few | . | TGTGCCAGCAGTTACTGGATACACGAGAACACTGAAGTTTTCTTT | CASSYWIHENTEVFF
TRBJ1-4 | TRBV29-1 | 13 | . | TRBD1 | TGCAGCGTTCAGACAGGGGAGCGAGAAAAACTGTTTTTT | CSVQTGEREKLFF
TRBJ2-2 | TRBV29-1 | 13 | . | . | TGCAGCGTTGACCTCGTGAACACCGGGGAGCTGTTTTTT | CSVDLVNTGELFF
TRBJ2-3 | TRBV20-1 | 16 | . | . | TGCAGTGCTAGAGGCGGGGGCCGAGGTTATACAGATACGCAGTATTTT | CSARGGGRGYTDTQYF
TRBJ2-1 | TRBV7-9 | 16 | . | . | TGTGCCAGCAGCATAACGAGGGGAAACGGATACAATGAGCAGTTCTTC | CASSITRGNGYNEQFF
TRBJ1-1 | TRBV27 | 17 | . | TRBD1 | TGTGTCAGCAGTTACCGGACAGGGGGGGGGTGGGGCACTGAAGCTTTCTTT | CVSSYRTGGGWGTEAFF
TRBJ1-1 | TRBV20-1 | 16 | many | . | TGCAGTGCTAGAGATAGTCAGTCGTGGATGAACACTGAAGCTTTCTTT | CSARDSQSWMNTEAFF
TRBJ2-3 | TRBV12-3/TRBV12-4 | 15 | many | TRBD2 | TGTGCCAGCGCTCGGAGCGGGGGGAACACAGATACGCAGTATTTT | CASARSGGNTDTQYF
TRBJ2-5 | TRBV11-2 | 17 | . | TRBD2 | TGTGCCAGCAGCTTAAGGGGTGGACTAGCGCCTCAAGAGACCCAGTACTTC | CASSLRGGLAPQETQYF
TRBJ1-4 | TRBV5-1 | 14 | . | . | TGCGCCAGCAGACTGGGGGGAACTAATGAAAAACTGTTTTTT | CASRLGGTNEKLFF
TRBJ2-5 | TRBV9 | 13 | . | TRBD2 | TGTGCCAGCAGCAAAGCGGGGGAAGAGACCCAGTACTTC | CASSKAGEETQYF
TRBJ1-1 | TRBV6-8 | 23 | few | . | TGTGCCAGCAGCCAAAAAACTGAGGACGGGACGCCCGGGGCCTGGGAGATGAACACTGAAGCTTTCTTT | CASSQKTEDGTPGAWEMNTEAFF
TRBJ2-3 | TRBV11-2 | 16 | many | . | TGTGCCAGCAGCCCCGCCGGGGTGTTCGGGTTGGATACGCAGTATTTT | CASSPAGVFGLDTQYF
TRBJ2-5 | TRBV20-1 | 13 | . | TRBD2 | TGCAGTGCTATGCGCGGGAGCCAAGAGACCCAGTACTTC | CSAMRGSQETQYF
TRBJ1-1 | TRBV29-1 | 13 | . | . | TGCAGCGTTGTGAGGGCGGGGTACACTGAAGCTTTCTTT | CSVVRAGYTEAFF
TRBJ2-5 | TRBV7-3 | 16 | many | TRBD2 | TGTGCCAGCAGCTTACAGCCGATCGGGGGGATTGAGACCCAGTACTTC | CASSLQPIGGIETQYF
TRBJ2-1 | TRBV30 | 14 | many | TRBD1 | TGTGCCTGGATTGACAGGGTGAACTACAATGAGCAGTTCTTC | CAWIDRVNYNEQFF
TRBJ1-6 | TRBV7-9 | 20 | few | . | TGTGCCAGCAGCTTAGCAGGGGCCAGGGGCCGAAGCTCCTATAATTCACCCCTCCACTTT | CASSLAGARGRSSYNSPLHF
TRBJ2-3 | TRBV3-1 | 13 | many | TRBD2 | TGTGCCAGCAGCCGTCATGGGGAGGGAACGCAGTATTTT | CASSRHGEGTQYF
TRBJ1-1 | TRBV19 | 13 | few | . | TGTGCCAGTAGGACAATGAGCGGGACTGAAGCTTTCTTT | CASRTMSGTEAFF
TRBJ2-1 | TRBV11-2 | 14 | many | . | TGTGCCAGCAGCTTAGCCGGGGGCCACAATGAGCAGTTCTTC | CASSLAGGHNEQFF
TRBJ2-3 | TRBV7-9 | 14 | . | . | TGTGCCAGCAGGTCAGGGGGGAAAGTGGATACGCAGTATTTT | CASRSGGKVDTQYF
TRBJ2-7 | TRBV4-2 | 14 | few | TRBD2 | TGTGCCAGCAGCCACGCTGGGACTAGTGCCGAGCAGTACTTC | CASSHAGTSAEQYF
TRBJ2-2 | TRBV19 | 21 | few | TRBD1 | TGTGCCAGTAGTATAGATCTATACAGAGACAGGGGGCTTTTGGGCACCGGGGAGCTGTTTTTT | CASSIDLYRDRGLLGTGELFF
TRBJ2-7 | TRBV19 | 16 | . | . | TGTGCCAGTAGTCCCGGCGCGGGGCTCGTGGACTACGAGCAGTACTTC | CASSPGAGLVDYEQYF
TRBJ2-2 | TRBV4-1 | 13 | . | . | TGCGCCAGCGCTCTAGATCGCACCGGGGAGCTGTCTTTT | CASALDRTGELSF
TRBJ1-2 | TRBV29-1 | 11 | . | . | TGCAGCGGGTGGGGGTTCTTAGGCTACACCTTC | CSGWGFLGYTF
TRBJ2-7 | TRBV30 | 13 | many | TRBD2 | TGTGCCTGGAGTGCAGGGACTAGCTACGAGCAGTACTTC | CAWSAGTSYEQYF
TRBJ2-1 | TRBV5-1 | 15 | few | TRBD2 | TGCGCCAGCAGCTCGACTAGCGGGGACTACAATGAGCAGTTCTTC | CASSSTSGDYNEQFF
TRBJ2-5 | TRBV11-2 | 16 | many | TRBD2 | TGTGCCAGCAGCTCATCTAGCGGGGGGGCAGGGGAGACCCAGTACTTC | CASSSSSGGAGETQYF
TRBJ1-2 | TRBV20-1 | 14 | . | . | TGCAGTGCTAGCCTTCAAAGCCTCTACTATGGCTACACCTTC | CSASLQSLYYGYTF
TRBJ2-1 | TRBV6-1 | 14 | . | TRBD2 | TGTGCCAGCAGCGCGGGGGGAGAATACAATGAGCAGTTCTTC | CASSAGGEYNEQFF
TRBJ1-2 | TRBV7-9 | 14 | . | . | TGTGCCAGCAGCTTAGAAACCAGGACCTATGGCTACACCTTC | CASSLETRTYGYTF
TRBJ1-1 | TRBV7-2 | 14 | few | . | TGTGCCAGCACCCACGTGGCGGGGAACACTGAAGCTTTCTTT | CASTHVAGNTEAFF
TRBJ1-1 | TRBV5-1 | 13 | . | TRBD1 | TGCGCCAGCGGACAGGTTTCGGGGACTGAAGCTTTCTTT | CASGQVSGTEAFF
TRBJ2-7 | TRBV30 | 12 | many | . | TGTGCCTGGAGTGTACGTGGTTACGAGCAGTACTTC | CAWSVRGYEQYF
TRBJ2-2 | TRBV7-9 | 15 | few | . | TGTGCCAGCAGCTCCAGGGTCCCGAACACCGGGGAGCTGTTTTTT | CASSSRVPNTGELFF
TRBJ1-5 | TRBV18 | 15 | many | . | TGTGCCAGCTCACAGTTGGGGGACCACAATCAGCCCCAGCATTTT | CASSQLGDHNQPQHF
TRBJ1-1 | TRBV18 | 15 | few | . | TGTGCCAGCTCACTATTAACAGGGAAGGAGACTGAAGCTTTCTTT | CASSLLTGKETEAFF
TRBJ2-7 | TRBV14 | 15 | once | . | TGTGCCAGCAGCCAGGGAGGGACATTCTCCTACGAGCAGTACTTC | CASSQGGTFSYEQYF
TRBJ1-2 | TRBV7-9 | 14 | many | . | TGTGCCAGCAGCACCACCCACGAGGGATATGGCTACACCTTC | CASSTTHEGYGYTF
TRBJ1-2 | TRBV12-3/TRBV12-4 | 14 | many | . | TGTGCCAGCAGTTTTAAGTTTACTGGCTATGGCTACACCTTC | CASSFKFTGYGYTF
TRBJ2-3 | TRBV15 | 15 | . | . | TGTGCCACCAGCAGAAGAACAGGGATAACAGATACGCAGTATTTT | CATSRRTGITDTQYF
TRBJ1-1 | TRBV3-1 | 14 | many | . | TGTGCCAGCAGCCGGACAGCGGGGAACACTGAAGCTTTCTTT | CASSRTAGNTEAFF
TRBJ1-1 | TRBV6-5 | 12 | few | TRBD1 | TGTGCCAGCAGTTACCCTGGACAGGCGGCTTTCTTT | CASSYPGQAAFF
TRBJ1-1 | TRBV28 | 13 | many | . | TGTGCCTCTGCGGGACGGATGAACACTGAAGCTTTCTTT | CASAGRMNTEAFF
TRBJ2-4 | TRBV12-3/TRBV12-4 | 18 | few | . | TGTGCCAGCAGTTTAGTAACTAGTCTAGAGGGGGCCAAAAACATTCAGTACTTC | CASSLVTSLEGAKNIQYF
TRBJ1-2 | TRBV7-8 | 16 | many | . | TGTGCCAGCAGCTTACTCCGGCCGCCAGCTGTATGGGGCTACACCTTC | CASSLLRPPAVWGYTF